This T cell receptor (beta chain) originates from a study of T cell responses to AZD1222 COVID-19 vaccine. Study as a whole: Second-dose intervals of approximately 4 or approximately 12 weeks were pooled.

CDR3 length equals 13 residues. The ends were cut back, 10 bases at V and 3 bases at J, with 15 bases in the middle. CDR1 and CDR2 (germline): MNHEY, SMNVEV (reference sequence). Data came from immunoSEQ multiplex PCR; TCRdb stores just in-frame clones and leaves some out. The data contain roughly 150,000 clones, more than 85% of them singletons. Regarding the study as a whole: In a largely white British group with more females than males, clonal diversity was possibly underestimated.

On this clone: Its antigen is undetermined.

This sample comprised peripheral blood, obtained on day 0 of AZD1222 vaccination. The chain combines TRBV27 with TRBJ1-1; tentative D call: TRBD1 (5 bases). This TCR was recovered from an adult in good health. The CDR3 loop is CAIKGVGDTEAFF. The CDR3 DNA reads as TGTGCCATCAAAGGTGTGGGGGACACTGAAGCTTTCTTT.